Below, one T cell receptor (beta chain) is given with its context. The data stem from a study of blood T cell repertoires in COVID-19. CDR3 length equals 18 residues. Germline CDR1 is MNHEY and CDR2 is SVGEGT. V lost 0 bases to trimming and J lost 0 bases, with 15 bases between them. Donors were grouped by their self-reported clinical history. Original processing notes: Using reference gene primer amplification, nucleated cell counts were estimated. Produced via immunoSEQ multiplex PCR; TCRdb's table is partial and in-frame only. The DNA gave D and trimming, while V, J and clone size come from that table. This sample has approximately 480,000 clones; 87% occur once, and the top ten carry about 0.7%.

The chain couples TRBV6-2 or TRBV6-3 to TRBJ2-1, with a weak D call TRBD2 (7 bases). The sequence was obtained from a young woman who had recovered from COVID-19. The sample comprised PBMCs or T cells enriched from blood (not recorded which). CDR3 sequence: CASSYSAGAISSYNEQFF. For the CDR3, the DNA is TGTGCCAGCAGTTACTCGGCGGGGGCCATTTCCTCCTACAATGAGCAGTTCTTC.